This entry lists 5 T cell receptor beta chains sequenced from one sample in a study of cytomegalovirus exposure and HLA in healthy donors. The PCR made use of 60 Vbeta and 13 Jbeta primers. TCRdb's table, derived via immunoSEQ multiplex PCR, lists solely in-frame clones and lacks some. Of about 110,000 clones listed, approximately 86% are singletons. The specimen sequenced was PBMCs. Every receptor here comes from a middle-aged man in good health and CMV-seronegative.

The V call is TRBV30, the J call TRBJ1-1; no clear D gene. Between the trimmed V and J ends, which lost 4 bases and 5 bases, there was a span of 8 bases. The germline V gene encodes CDR1 GTSNPN and CDR2 SVGIG (reference sequence). This CDR3 is 11 amino acids long. The CDR3: CAWNSGTEAFF. In nucleotides, the CDR3 is TGTGCCTGGAACAGTGGGACTGAAGCTTTCTTT.

The chain uses TRBV2 and TRBJ1-4; 9 positions match TRBD1. The V gene's germline CDR1 is SNHLY and CDR2 FYNNEI. CDR3 length: 16 residues. V was clipped by 1 base and J by 8 bases; unmatched bases: 8. The CDR3 loop reads CASSEDSGTGIEKLFF. CDR3 nucleotide sequence: TGTGCCAGCAGTGAAGATAGCGGGACAGGGATAGAAAAACTGTTTTTT.

As DNA, the CDR3 is TGTGCCAGCAGTTACTCCGACTCTCCCAATTCACCCCTCCACTTT. Translated, it gives CASSYSDSPNSPLHF. The chain uses TRBV6-6 and TRBJ1-6; D not certain. Germline assignment: CDR1 MNHNY and CDR2 SVGAGI (reference sequence). CDR3 length: 15 amino acids. V lost 0 bases and J lost 7, with 10 bases in between.

The chain has TRBV28 and TRBJ1-6; D not resolved. Deletions cut 6 bases from V and 0 bases from J, with 9 bases between. CDR3 size: 15 residues. Germline V CDR1 and CDR2: MDHEN, SYDVKM. The DNA of the CDR3 is TGTGCCAGCAGCCCTCCGGGCTCCTATAATTCACCCCTCCACTTT. It encodes CASSPPGSYNSPLHF.

CDR3 protein: CASSTGLSWNTEAFF. The CDR3 DNA follows: TGTGCCAGTAGTACCGGTCTGTCTTGGAACACTGAAGCTTTCTTT. This chain joins TRBV19 and TRBJ1-1; D unclear. With 4 bases removed from V and 1 base from J, the gap between germline ends came to 13 bases. CDR1 LNHDA and CDR2 SQIVND come from the germline V gene (reference sequence). The CDR3 loop spans 15 amino acids.